This T cell receptor (beta chain) was observed in a study of response to subunit inactivated influenza vaccine. Study-wide points: Each seasonal influenza vaccination recruits few new T cells, the authors suggested.

MiXCR was run by TCRdb on the RT-PCR reads, yielding one entry per CDR3 protein. In the table there are under 850,000 distinct CDR3 sequences, around 18% of which are singletons. About this clonotype: Its antigen is still unknown.

The V gene's germline CDR1 is SGHAT and CDR2 FQNNGV. V lost 2 bases to trimming and J lost 2 bases, with 7 bases between them. The CDR3 sequence is 13 residues long. The clonotype comes from a man between 50 and 59 years old who received an inactivated influenza vaccine. The chain is built from TRBV11-2 and TRBJ2-7; D remains unclear. Sequencing was performed on PBMCs from blood, taken 5 days after vaccination. CDR3 bases: TGTGCCAGCAGCTTAAACACCCCCTACGAGCAGTACTTC. Translated: CASSLNTPYEQYF.